This TCR beta chain was sequenced for a study of control samples from healthy donors and cancer patients. Method: immunoSEQ multiplex PCR; TCRdb's copy keeps in-frame clones and lacks some. This sample has 200,000 to 250,000 clones, with over 90% found just once. J lost 6 bases, V lost 5 bases, and 9 bases had no gene match. CDR1 and CDR2 (germline): MNHEY, SVGAGI. The CDR3 sequence is 15 residues long. The V call is TRBV6-5, the J call TRBJ1-3; 8 bases map to TRBD1. This sequence was found in a man aged 50 to 59 in good health. Material: blood. The DNA for the CDR3 is TGTGCCAGCAGTCAGGGGGCCCCTTCCTTAAACACCATATATTTT. Translation: CASSQGAPSLNTIYF.